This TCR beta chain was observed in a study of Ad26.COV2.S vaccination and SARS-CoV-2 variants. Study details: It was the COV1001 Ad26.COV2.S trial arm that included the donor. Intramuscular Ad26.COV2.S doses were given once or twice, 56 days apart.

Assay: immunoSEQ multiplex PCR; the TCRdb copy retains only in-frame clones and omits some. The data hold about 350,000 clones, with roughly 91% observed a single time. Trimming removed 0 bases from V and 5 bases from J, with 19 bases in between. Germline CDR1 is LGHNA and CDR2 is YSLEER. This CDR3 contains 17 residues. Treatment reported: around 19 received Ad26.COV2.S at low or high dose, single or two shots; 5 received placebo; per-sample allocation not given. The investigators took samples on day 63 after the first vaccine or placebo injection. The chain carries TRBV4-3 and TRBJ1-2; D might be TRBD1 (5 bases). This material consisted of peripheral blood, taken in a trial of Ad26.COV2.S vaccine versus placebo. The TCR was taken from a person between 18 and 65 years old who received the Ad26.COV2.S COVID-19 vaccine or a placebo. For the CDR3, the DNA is TGCGCCAGCAGCCAAGAAGCCGGGATTTTTGGGGCATATGGCTACACCTTC. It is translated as CASSQEAGIFGAYGYTF.